One sample yielded the 6 T cell receptor beta chains listed below, sequenced in a study of T cell changes during pregnancy in multiple sclerosis. Clones were sequenced by immunoSEQ multiplex PCR, and TCRdb holds only the in-frame ones, with some missing. The sample shows some 51,000 clones, about 93% of them seen only once. This material consisted of CD4+ T cells from peripheral blood mononuclear cells, taken in the first trimester of pregnancy. These receptors all stem from a female donor with multiple sclerosis, enrolled in a pregnancy study.

The genes are TRBV11-3 and TRBJ2-2, with 10 positions matching TRBD2. J lost 7 bases, V lost 5 bases, and 13 bases had no gene match. CDR3 length: 17 amino acids. Germline V gene sequence: CDR1 SGHNT, CDR2 YENEEA. As DNA, the CDR3 is TGTGCCAGCAGCCCCTTACTAGCGGGGCAGACCGGCGGGGAGCTGTTTTTT. Translated, it gives CASSPLLAGQTGGELFF.

The chain couples TRBV10-3 to TRBJ1-6; D uncertain. This CDR3 is built from 15 residues. The ends were cut back, 2 bases at V and 6 bases at J, with 11 bases in the middle. CDR1 is ENHRY and CDR2 is SYGVKD in the germline V gene. The CDR3 is CAISETELLNSPLHF. Written as DNA, the CDR3 is TGTGCCATCAGTGAGACAGAGCTCCTTAATTCACCCCTCCACTTT.

The chain has TRBV9 and TRBJ2-1; 7 bases fit TRBD2. This CDR3 spans 16 amino acids. Germline V gives CDR1 SGDLS, CDR2 YYNGEE. With V trimmed by 3 bases and J by 0 bases, 6 bases remained unmatched. The CDR3 coding sequence is TGTGCCAGCAGCGCCTCTACGGGGGGCTCCTACAATGAGCAGTTCTTC. Translated: CASSASTGGSYNEQFF.

This clone occurred once. V usage is TRBV9 and J usage is TRBJ1-1; the D is unclear. The V and J ends lost 0 bases and 10 bases respectively, with 13 bases between them. CDR3 length: 13 amino acids. CDR1 is SGDLS and CDR2 is YYNGEE in the germline V gene. The CDR3 loop is CASSVGVEGIAFF. CDR3 bases: TGTGCCAGCAGCGTAGGTGTGGAGGGTATAGCTTTCTTT.

The rearrangement joins TRBV29-1 to TRBJ2-7, with TRBD1 matching 9 bases. Germline V lookup: CDR1 SQVTM, CDR2 ANQGSEA. This CDR3 is built from 16 residues. V shed 4 bases and J 0 bases; nucleotides not matched to a gene: 10. The CDR3, as DNA: TGCAGCGTTGGGCGGCGAAGGACAGGGGTCTCCTACGAGCAGTACTTC. It encodes CSVGRRRTGVSYEQYF.

This chain links TRBV28 with TRBJ1-5; D not certain. Germline CDR1 MDHEN, CDR2 SYDVKM. V was shortened by 2 bases and J by 7 bases, with 6 bases between the two germline ends. CDR3 length equals 12 residues. DNA of the CDR3: TGTGCCAGCAGTTTAGAGGTGCAGCCCCAGCATTTT. Protein product: CASSLEVQPQHF.